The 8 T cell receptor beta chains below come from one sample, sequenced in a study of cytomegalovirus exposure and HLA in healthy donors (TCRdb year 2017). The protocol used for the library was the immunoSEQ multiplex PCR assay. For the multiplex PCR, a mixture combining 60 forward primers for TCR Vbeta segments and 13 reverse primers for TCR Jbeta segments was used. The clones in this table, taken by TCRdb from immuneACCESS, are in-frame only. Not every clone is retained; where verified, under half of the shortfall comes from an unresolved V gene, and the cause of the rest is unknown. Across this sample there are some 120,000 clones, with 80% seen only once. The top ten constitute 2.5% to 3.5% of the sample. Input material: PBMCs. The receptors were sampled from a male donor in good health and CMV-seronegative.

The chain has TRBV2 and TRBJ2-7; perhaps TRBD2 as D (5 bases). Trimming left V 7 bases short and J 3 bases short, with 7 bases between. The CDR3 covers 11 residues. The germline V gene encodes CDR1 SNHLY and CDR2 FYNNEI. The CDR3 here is CASMEVYEQYF. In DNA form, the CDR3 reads TGTGCCAGCATGGAGGTCTACGAGCAGTACTTC.

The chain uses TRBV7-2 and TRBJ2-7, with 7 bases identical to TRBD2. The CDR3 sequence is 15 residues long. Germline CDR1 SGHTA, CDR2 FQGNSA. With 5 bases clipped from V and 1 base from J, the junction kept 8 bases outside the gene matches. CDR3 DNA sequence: TGTGCCAGCAGCCCTGGGGGGGTAAGGTCCTACGAGCAGTACTTC. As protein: CASSPGGVRSYEQYF. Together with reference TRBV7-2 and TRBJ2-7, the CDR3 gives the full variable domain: GAGVSQSPSNKVTEKGKDVELRCDPISGHTALYWYRQSLGQGLEFLIYFQGNSAPDKSGLPSDRFSAERTGGSVSTLTIQRTQQEDSAVYLCASSPGGVRSYEQYFGPGTRLTVT.

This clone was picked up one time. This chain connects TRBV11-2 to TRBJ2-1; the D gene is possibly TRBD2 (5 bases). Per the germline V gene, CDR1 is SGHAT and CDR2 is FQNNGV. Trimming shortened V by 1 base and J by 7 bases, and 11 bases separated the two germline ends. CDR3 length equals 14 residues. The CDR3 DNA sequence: TGTGCCAGCAGCTTAGGCGGGCCATGGAATGAGCAGTTCTTC. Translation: CASSLGGPWNEQFF.

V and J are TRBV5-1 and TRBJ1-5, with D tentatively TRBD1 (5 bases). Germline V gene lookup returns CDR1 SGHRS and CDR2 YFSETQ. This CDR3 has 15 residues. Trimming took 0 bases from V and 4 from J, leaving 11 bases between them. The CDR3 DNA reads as TGCGCCAGCAGCTTGGGAGACAGCCCTAATCAGCCCCAGCATTTT. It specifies CASSLGDSPNQPQHF.

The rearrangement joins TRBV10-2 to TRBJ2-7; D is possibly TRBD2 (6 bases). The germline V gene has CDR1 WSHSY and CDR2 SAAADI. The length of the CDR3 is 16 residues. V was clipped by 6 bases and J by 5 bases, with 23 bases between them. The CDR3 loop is CASRGPGGHGPHEQYF. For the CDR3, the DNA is TGCGCCAGCAGAGGCCCTGGAGGGCATGGTCCCCACGAGCAGTACTTC.

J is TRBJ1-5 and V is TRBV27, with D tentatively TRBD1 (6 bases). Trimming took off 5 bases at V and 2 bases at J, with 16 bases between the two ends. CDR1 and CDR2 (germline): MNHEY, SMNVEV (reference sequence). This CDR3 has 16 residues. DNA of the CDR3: TGTGCCAGCAGTCCAGGGGCCCTCTTGGGCAATCAGCCCCAGCATTTT. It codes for CASSPGALLGNQPQHF.

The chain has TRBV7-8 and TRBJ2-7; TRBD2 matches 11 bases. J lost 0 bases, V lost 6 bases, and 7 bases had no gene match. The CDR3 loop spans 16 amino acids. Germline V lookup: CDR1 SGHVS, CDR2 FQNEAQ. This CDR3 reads CASSQRTSGFSYEQYF. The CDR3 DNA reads TGTGCCAGCAGTCAACGGACTAGCGGGTTCTCCTACGAGCAGTACTTC. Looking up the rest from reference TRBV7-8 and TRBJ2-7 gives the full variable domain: GAGVSQSPRYKVAKRGQDVALRCDPISGHVSLFWYQQALGQGPEFLTYFQNEAQLDKSGLPSDRFFAERPEGSVSTLKIQRTQQEDSAVYLCASSQRTSGFSYEQYFGPGTRLTVT.

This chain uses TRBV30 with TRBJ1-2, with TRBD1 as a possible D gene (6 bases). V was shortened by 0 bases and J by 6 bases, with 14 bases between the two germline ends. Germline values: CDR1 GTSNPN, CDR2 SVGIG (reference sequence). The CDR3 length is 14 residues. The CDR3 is CAWSVQGRGNGYTF. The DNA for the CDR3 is TGTGCCTGGAGTGTACAAGGCAGGGGAAATGGCTACACCTTC.